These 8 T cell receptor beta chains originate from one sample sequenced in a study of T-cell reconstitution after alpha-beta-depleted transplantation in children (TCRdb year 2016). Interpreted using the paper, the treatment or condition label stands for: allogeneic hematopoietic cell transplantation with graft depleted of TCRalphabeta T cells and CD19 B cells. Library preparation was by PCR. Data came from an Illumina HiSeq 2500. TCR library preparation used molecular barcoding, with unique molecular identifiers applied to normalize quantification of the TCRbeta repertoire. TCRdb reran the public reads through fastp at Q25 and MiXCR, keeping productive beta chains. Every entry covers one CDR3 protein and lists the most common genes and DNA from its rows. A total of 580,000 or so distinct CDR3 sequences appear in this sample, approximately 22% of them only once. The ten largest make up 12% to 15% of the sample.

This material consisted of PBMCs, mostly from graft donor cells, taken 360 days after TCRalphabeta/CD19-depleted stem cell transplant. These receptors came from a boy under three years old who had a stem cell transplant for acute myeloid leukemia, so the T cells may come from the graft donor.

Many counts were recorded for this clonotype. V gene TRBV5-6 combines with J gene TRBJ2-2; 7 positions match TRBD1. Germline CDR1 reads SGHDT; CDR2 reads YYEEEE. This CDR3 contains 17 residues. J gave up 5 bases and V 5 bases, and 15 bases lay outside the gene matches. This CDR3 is CASSNTGTAIPTGELFF. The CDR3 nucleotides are TGTGCCAGCAGTAATACCGGGACAGCGATCCCTACCGGGGAGCTGTTTTTT.

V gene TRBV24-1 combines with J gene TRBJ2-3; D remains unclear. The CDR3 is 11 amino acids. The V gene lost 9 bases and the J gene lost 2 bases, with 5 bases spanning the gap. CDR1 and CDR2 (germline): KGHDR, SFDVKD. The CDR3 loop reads CATGITDTQYF. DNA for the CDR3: TGTGCCACCGGAATCACAGATACGCAGTATTTT.

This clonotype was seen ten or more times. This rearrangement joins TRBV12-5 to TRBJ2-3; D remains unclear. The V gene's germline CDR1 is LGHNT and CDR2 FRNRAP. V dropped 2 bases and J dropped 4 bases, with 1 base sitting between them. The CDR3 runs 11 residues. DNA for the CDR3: TGTGCTAGTGGTTTGTCAGATACGCAGTATTTT. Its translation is CASGLSDTQYF.

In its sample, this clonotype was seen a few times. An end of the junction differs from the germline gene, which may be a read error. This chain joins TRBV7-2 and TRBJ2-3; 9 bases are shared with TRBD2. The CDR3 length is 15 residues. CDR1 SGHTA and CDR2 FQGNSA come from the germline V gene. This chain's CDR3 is CASSLAGLPTDTQYF. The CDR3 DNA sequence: TGTGCCAGCAGCCTAGCGGGGCTTCCCACAGATACGCAGTATTTT.

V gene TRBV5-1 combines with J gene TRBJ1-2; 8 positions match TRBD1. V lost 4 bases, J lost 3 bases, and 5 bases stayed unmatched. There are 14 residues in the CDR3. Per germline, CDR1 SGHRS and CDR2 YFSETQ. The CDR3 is CASSVGQGYYGYTF. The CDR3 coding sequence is TGCGCCAGCAGCGTCGGACAGGGCTACTATGGCTACACCTTC.

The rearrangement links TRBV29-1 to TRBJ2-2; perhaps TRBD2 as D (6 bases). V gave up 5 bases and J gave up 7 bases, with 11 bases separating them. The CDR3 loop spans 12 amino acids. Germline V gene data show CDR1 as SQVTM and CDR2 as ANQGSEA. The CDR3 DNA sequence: TGCAGCGTTCATGGAGGGAACGGGGAGCTGTTTTTT. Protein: CSVHGGNGELFF.

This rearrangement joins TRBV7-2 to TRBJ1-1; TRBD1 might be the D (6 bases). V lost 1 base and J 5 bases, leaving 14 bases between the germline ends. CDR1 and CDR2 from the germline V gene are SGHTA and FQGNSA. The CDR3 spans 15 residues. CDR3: CASSLDPGARTEAFF. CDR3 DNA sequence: TGTGCCAGCAGCTTAGATCCGGGGGCGAGGACTGAAGCTTTCTTT.

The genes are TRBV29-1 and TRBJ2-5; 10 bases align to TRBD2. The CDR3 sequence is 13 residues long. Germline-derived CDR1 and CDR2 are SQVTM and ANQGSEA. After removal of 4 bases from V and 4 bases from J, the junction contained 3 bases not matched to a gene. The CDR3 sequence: CSVGTSGAETQYF. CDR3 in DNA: TGCAGCGTTGGAACTAGCGGGGCAGAGACCCAGTACTTC. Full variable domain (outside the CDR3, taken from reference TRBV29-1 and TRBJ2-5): SAVISQKPSRDICQRGTSLTIQCQVDSQVTMMFWYRQQPGQSLTLIATANQGSEATYESGFVIDKFPISRPNLTFSTLTVSNMSPEDSSIYLCSVGTSGAETQYFGPGTRLLVL.